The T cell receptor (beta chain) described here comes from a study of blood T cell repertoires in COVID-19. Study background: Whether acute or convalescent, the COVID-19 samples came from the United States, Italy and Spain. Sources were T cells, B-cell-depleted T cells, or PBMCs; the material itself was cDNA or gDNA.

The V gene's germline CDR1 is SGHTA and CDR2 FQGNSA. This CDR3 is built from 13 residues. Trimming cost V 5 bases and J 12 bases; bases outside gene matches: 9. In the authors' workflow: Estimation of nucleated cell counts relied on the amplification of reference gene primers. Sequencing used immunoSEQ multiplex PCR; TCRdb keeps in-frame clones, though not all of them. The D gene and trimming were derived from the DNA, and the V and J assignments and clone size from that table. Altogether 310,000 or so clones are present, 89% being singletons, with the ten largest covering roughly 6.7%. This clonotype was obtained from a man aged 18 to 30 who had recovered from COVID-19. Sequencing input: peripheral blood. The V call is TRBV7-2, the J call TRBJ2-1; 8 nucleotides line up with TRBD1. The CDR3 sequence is CASSGVDRVVQFF. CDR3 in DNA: TGTGCCAGCAGCGGGGTGGACAGGGTGGTGCAGTTCTTC. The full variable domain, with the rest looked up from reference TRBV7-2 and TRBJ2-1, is GAGVSQSPSNKVTEKGKDVELRCDPISGHTALYWYRQSLGQGLEFLIYFQGNSAPDKSGLPSDRFSAERTGGSVSTLTIQRTQQEDSAVYLCASSGVDRVVQFFGPGTRLTVL.